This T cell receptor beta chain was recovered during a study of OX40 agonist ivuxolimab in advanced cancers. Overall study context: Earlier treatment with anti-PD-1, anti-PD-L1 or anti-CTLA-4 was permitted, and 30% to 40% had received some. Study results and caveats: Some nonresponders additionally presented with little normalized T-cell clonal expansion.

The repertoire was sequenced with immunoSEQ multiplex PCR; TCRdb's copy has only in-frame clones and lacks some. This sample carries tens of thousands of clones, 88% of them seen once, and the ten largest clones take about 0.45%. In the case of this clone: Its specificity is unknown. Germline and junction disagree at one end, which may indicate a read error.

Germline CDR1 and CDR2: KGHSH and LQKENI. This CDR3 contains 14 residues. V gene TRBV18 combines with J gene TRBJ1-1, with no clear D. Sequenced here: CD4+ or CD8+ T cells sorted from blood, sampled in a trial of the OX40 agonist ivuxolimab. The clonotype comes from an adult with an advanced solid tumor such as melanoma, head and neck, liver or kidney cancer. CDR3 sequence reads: CASLPVPTGTEAFF. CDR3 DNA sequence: TGTGCCAGCTTACCAGTCCCCACGGGGACTGAAGCTTTCTTT. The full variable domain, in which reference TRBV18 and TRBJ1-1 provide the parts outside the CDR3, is NAGVMQNPRHLVRRRGQEARLRCSPMKGHSHVYWYRQLPEEGLKFMVYLQKENIIDESGMPKERFSAEFPKEGPSILRIQQVVRGDSAAYFCASLPVPTGTEAFFGQGTRLTVV.